One and the same sample provided the 13 T cell receptor beta chains below, sequenced in a study of CD8+CD57+ T cells in acquired aplastic anemia. Using genomic DNA as the template, TCR beta VDJ and CDR3 profiling was carried out. MiXCR, applied by TCRdb to the reads, yields one record per CDR3 protein. This table has about 220,000 distinct CDR3 sequences, about a third appearing once. Sample: sorted CD4+, CD8+, or CD8+CD57+ T cells (not recorded which) from PBMCs. These receptors came from a human donor in good health, serving as a control.

This clonotype was counted many times. The rearrangement joins TRBV5-1 to TRBJ1-1; D is uncertain. V lost 3 bases, J lost 2 bases, and 11 bases lay in between. This CDR3 is built from 14 residues. CDR1 and CDR2 (germline): SGHRS, YFSETQ. DNA for the CDR3: TGCGCCAGCAGCTCACCCCCAGCCAACACTGAAGCTTTCTTT. This codes for CASSSPPANTEAFF.

Ten or more counts support this clonotype. The gene calls are TRBV7-2 and TRBJ2-1; 7 bases are shared with TRBD1. Trimming cost V 1 base and J 8 bases; bases outside gene matches: 2. The germline gives CDR1 SGHTA, CDR2 FQGNSA. CDR3 length: 13 amino acids. This CDR3 reads CASSLDRGDEQFF. CDR3 sequence (DNA): TGTGCCAGCAGCTTAGACAGGGGCGATGAGCAGTTCTTC.

This clonotype has at least ten counts. This rearrangement joins TRBV20-1 to TRBJ2-7; 7 bases are shared with TRBD1. This CDR3 contains 14 residues. Germline CDR1 reads DFQATT; CDR2 reads SNEGSKA (reference sequence). J lost 2 bases, V lost 3 bases, and 7 bases had no gene match. DNA for the CDR3: TGCAGTGCTAGGGCCGGGACAGTAACCTACGAGCAGTACTTC. Translated: CSARAGTVTYEQYF.

This clonotype was picked up a small number of times. The chain employs TRBV25-1 and TRBJ2-3, with a tentative D call TRBD2 (6 bases). This CDR3 is 17 amino acids long. Between the trimmed V and J ends, which lost 4 bases and 0 bases, there was a span of 17 bases. Germline V CDR1 and CDR2: MGHDK, SYGVNS. This CDR3 is CASSVISSGTSTDTQYF. CDR3 DNA sequence: TGTGCCAGCAGTGTCATCTCTTCCGGGACTAGCACAGATACGCAGTATTTT. The whole variable domain, filled in from reference TRBV25-1 and TRBJ2-3, reads EADIYQTPRYLVIGTGKKITLECSQTMGHDKMYWYQQDPGMELHLIHYSYGVNSTEKGDLSSESTVSRIRTEHFPLTLESARPSHTSQYLCASSVISSGTSTDTQYFGPGTRLTVL.

This clonotype was seen a few times. A much larger clone lies one base from this, so it may be a read error. The CDR3 region has the DNA TGTGCCAGCCCCTCTAGCGGGGCCCTTAATGAGCAGTTCTTC. Its protein is CASPSSGALNEQFF. This chain joins TRBV2 and TRBJ2-1; 9 nucleotides line up with TRBD2. V lost 8 bases, J lost 7 bases, and 9 bases stayed unmatched. The V gene's germline CDR1 is SNHLY and CDR2 FYNNEI. CDR3 length: 14 residues.

This clonotype was seen ten or more times. The chain carries TRBV19 and TRBJ2-7; 11 bases align to TRBD2. Per germline, CDR1 LNHDA and CDR2 SQIVND (reference sequence). The CDR3 spans 14 residues. Trimming cost V 0 bases and J 9 bases; bases outside gene matches: 4. CDR3 DNA: TGTGCCAGTAGTATAGATTCTAGCGGGAGGTGGCAGTACTTC. It codes for CASSIDSSGRWQYF.

Ten or more counts support this clonotype. The chain combines TRBV2 with TRBJ2-4; D not certain. The CDR3 spans 12 residues. Trimming shortened V by 7 bases and J by 8 bases, and 12 bases separated the two germline ends. Germline V gene lookup returns CDR1 SNHLY and CDR2 FYNNEI. CDR3 nucleotide sequence: TGTGCCAGCACCGGAAGTGTGGACATTCAGTACTTC. Residues: CASTGSVDIQYF. Based on the CDR3 plus reference TRBV2 and TRBJ2-4, the full variable domain is EPEVTQTPSHQVTQMGQEVILRCVPISNHLYFYWYRQILGQKVEFLVSFYNNEISEKSEIFDDQFSVERPDGSNFTLKIRSTKLEDSAMYFCASTGSVDIQYFGAGTRLSVL.

This clonotype was detected many times. The rearrangement links TRBV24-1 to TRBJ2-4; 7 bases fit TRBD2. The CDR3 has 15 residues. CDR1 and CDR2 from the germline V gene are KGHDR and SFDVKD. V lost 4 bases and J lost 3; bases outside the gene matches: 5. The CDR3 reads CATSEGGIGKNIQYF. The DNA for the CDR3 is TGTGCCACCAGTGAGGGGGGGATTGGCAAAAACATTCAGTACTTC.

Note on this clonotype: Germline and junction disagree at one end, which may indicate a read error. The chain employs TRBV5-1 and TRBJ1-1; 7 bases are a match to TRBD1. The germline CDR1 and CDR2 sequences are SGHRS and YFSETQ. The CDR3 is 12 amino acids. CDR3 sequence: CASRGTAGEALF. The CDR3 DNA reads as TGCGCCAGCCGGGGGACAGCGGGAGAAGCTCTCTTT.

As for this clonotype: A clone one base away is much larger, so this may be a read error. This sequence joins TRBV20-1 and TRBJ2-1, with 13 bases lining up with TRBD2. CDR1 is DFQATT, CDR2 SNEGSKA, per germline (reference sequence). CDR3 length equals 15 residues. The DNA of the CDR3 is TGCGGTGCTAGTGGACTAGCGGGAGAGTACAATGAGCAGTTCTTC. This codes for CGASGLAGEYNEQFF.

The genes are TRBV19 and TRBJ1-2; D unclear. The V end lost 6 bases, the J end lost 1 base, and 12 bases lay between the germline ends. CDR1 is LNHDA and CDR2 is SQIVND in the germline V gene (reference sequence). The CDR3 is 14 residues long. The CDR3 DNA sequence: TGTGCCAGTAGGAAGGGCAGACTTAACTATGGCTACACCTTC. Amino acid sequence: CASRKGRLNYGYTF.

This clonotype was recorded at least ten times. J is TRBJ2-3 and V is TRBV29-1; D may be TRBD1 or TRBD2 (6 bases each). Germline lookup yields CDR1 SQVTM and CDR2 ANQGSEA. V lost 3 bases to trimming and J lost 1 base, with 11 bases between them. CDR3 length equals 14 residues. DNA for the CDR3: TGCAGCGTTGATGGGGGGCTGGGCACAGATACGCAGTATTTT. Translating it yields CSVDGGLGTDTQYF.

This clonotype was recorded many times. V gene TRBV20-1 combines with J gene TRBJ1-1; TRBD1 agrees at 9 bases. The germline V gene encodes CDR1 DFQATT and CDR2 SNEGSKA (reference sequence). J was trimmed by 3 bases and V by 1 base; bases with no gene match: 3. The CDR3 extends over 14 amino acids. The CDR3 spells CSARARTGDTEAFF. CDR3 coding DNA: TGCAGTGCTAGAGCAAGGACAGGGGACACTGAAGCTTTCTTT.